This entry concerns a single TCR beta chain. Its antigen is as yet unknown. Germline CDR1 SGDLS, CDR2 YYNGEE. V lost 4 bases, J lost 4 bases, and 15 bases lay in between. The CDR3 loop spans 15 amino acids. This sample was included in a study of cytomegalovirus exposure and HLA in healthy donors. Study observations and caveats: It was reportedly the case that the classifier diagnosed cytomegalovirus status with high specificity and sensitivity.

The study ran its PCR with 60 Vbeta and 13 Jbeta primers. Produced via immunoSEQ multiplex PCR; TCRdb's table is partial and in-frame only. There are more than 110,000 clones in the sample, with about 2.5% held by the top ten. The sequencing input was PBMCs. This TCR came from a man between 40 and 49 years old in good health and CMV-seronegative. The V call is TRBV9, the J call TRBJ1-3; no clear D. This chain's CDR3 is CASSYSGSAGNTIYF. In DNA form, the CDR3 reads TGTGCCAGCAGCTATTCGGGGTCCGCGGGAAACACCATATATTTT.